The 18 T cell receptor beta chains in this list originate from one sample, sequenced in a study of OX40 agonist ivuxolimab in advanced cancers. TCRdb's table, derived via immunoSEQ multiplex PCR, lists solely in-frame clones and lacks some. This table has some 10,000 clones, 70% to 85% appearing once. The input for sequencing was CD4+ or CD8+ T cells sorted from blood, taken in a trial of the OX40 agonist ivuxolimab. Source of these receptors: an adult with an advanced solid tumor such as melanoma, head and neck, liver or kidney cancer.

J is TRBJ2-6 and V is TRBV13; unclear D gene. The CDR3 runs to 16 residues. The germline V gene encodes CDR1 PRHDT and CDR2 FYEKMQ (reference sequence). V was clipped by 0 bases and J by 0 bases, with 6 bases between them. In DNA form, the CDR3 reads TGTGCCAGCAGCTTAGGATCGGGCTCTGGGGCCAACGTCCTGACTTTC. Translation: CASSLGSGSGANVLTF.

The chain carries TRBV6-4 and TRBJ2-2; 7 positions agree with TRBD1. Germline V lookup: CDR1 MRHNA, CDR2 SNTAGT. Unmatched junction bases numbered 0, after V lost 2 bases and J lost 3 bases. The CDR3 is 14 residues long. The CDR3 region has the DNA TGTGCCAGCAGTGACAGGGGGCACACCGGGGAGCTGTTTTTT. Its protein product is CASSDRGHTGELFF.

The chain couples TRBV5-1 to TRBJ2-1; 16 nucleotides line up with TRBD2. Germline trimming cut 4 bases from V and 7 bases from J; bases unmatched to any gene: 5. Germline CDR1 SGHRS, CDR2 YFSETQ. The length of the CDR3 is 16 residues. CDR3 residues: CASSVGLAGGPNEQFF. Here the CDR3 DNA reads TGCGCCAGCAGCGTGGGACTAGCGGGAGGGCCGAATGAGCAGTTCTTC.

This clone was observed a handful of times. The V call is TRBV6-1, the J call TRBJ2-7, with TRBD1 identical over 7 bases. V was clipped by 3 bases and J by 2 bases; unmatched bases: 4. Germline CDR1 reads MNHNS; CDR2 reads SASEGT. This CDR3 comprises 14 residues. CDR3 DNA: TGTGCCAGCAGTGACAGACAGGGCCCCTACGAGCAGTACTTC. This sequence encodes CASSDRQGPYEQYF.

The chain links TRBV30 to TRBJ2-2; D not resolved. Germline CDR1 reads GTSNPN; CDR2 reads SVGIG (reference sequence). This CDR3 contains 14 residues. V was pared by 3 bases and J by 0 bases, with 8 bases between. For the CDR3, the DNA is TGTGCCTGGAGAAAGGGATCGAACACCGGGGAGCTGTTTTTT. Protein: CAWRKGSNTGELFF.

The gene calls are TRBV11-2 and TRBJ2-1; D uncertain. The V end was cut by 3 bases, the J end by 3 bases, with 9 bases between. The CDR3 covers 14 residues. Germline CDR1 reads SGHAT; CDR2 reads FQNNGV. In DNA form, the CDR3 reads TGTGCCAGCAGCTTTCGTGGCAACTACAATGAGCAGTTCTTC. Its translation is CASSFRGNYNEQFF.

The V and J genes are TRBV11-2 and TRBJ2-1; D remains unclear. The CDR3 is made up of 19 amino acids. Germline V gene lookup returns CDR1 SGHAT and CDR2 FQNNGV. Trimming took 5 bases from V and 0 from J, leaving 23 bases between them. CDR3 bases: TGTGCCAGCAGCGGCGACGTCCCCATCCAGCGCGACTCCTACAATGAGCAGTTCTTC. Protein: CASSGDVPIQRDSYNEQFF.

This chain links TRBV28 with TRBJ1-2; D might be TRBD1 (6 bases). CDR1 and CDR2 (germline): MDHEN, SYDVKM. This CDR3 comprises 16 residues. Deletions cut 6 bases from V and 5 bases from J, with 22 bases between. This CDR3 reads CASSPESVGGRYGYTF. The CDR3 DNA reads TGTGCCAGCAGCCCAGAGTCGGTGGGGGGCCGATATGGCTACACCTTC.

The chain is built from TRBV2 and TRBJ2-1; D possibly matches TRBD1 or TRBD2 (5 bases each). Deletions cut 11 bases from V and 6 bases from J, with 14 bases between. Germline loops: CDR1 SNHLY, CDR2 FYNNEI. CDR3 length: 12 amino acids. CDR3 residues: CACVGDVNEQFF. The CDR3 nucleotides read TGTGCCTGTGTAGGGGACGTCAATGAGCAGTTCTTC.

In its sample, this clone was seen once. The CDR3 spells CASSLNFIWQGAGNEQFF. The CDR3 DNA reads TGTGCCAGCAGTTTGAATTTTATTTGGCAGGGGGCGGGCAATGAGCAGTTCTTC. The chain employs TRBV27 and TRBJ2-1, with 8 bases identical to TRBD1. In germline, CDR1 is MNHEY, CDR2 SMNVEV (reference sequence). After removal of 3 bases from V and 6 bases from J, the junction contained 16 bases not matched to a gene. This CDR3 comprises 18 residues.

The CDR3 DNA follows: TGCGCCAGCAGCCTGGGACAGGCGAACACCGGGGAGCTGTTTTTT. This gives the protein CASSLGQANTGELFF. The J gene is TRBJ2-2, the V gene TRBV4-1; 8 nucleotides match TRBD1. Germline lookup yields CDR1 MGHRA and CDR2 YSYEKL. This CDR3 is built from 15 residues. Trimming at V came to 4 bases and at J to 0 bases, leaving 1 base not matched to a gene.

The chain uses TRBV5-6 and TRBJ2-1; weak D call: TRBD2 (6 bases). Per germline, CDR1 SGHDT and CDR2 YYEEEE. The CDR3 extends over 16 amino acids. Trimming left V 4 bases short and J 2 bases short, with 16 bases between. This chain's CDR3 is CASSREQRIPYNEQFF. The DNA of the CDR3 is TGTGCCAGCAGCCGGGAGCAGCGAATCCCCTACAATGAGCAGTTCTTC.

The genes are TRBV2 and TRBJ1-1; 9 nucleotides agree with TRBD1. V shed 4 bases and J 3 bases; nucleotides not matched to a gene: 12. Germline V gives CDR1 SNHLY, CDR2 FYNNEI. This CDR3 is 17 amino acids long. The CDR3: CASSGGPRTGVDTEAFF. CDR3 sequence (DNA): TGTGCCAGCAGTGGGGGTCCTAGGACAGGGGTTGACACTGAAGCTTTCTTT.

This rearrangement joins TRBV28 to TRBJ2-7; possibly TRBD1 for D (6 bases). The CDR3 is 14 amino acids. CDR1 and CDR2 (germline): MDHEN, SYDVKM. V lost 4 bases, J lost 1 base, and 11 bases lay in between. The chain's CDR3 is CASSSSGDSYEQYF. As DNA, the CDR3 is TGTGCCAGCAGTTCCTCAGGGGATTCCTACGAGCAGTACTTC.

This clone was detected once. This chain connects TRBV15 to TRBJ2-1; 11 bases map to TRBD2. In germline, CDR1 is LNHNV, CDR2 YYDKDF (reference sequence). V gave up 4 bases and J gave up 7 bases; unmatched junction bases: 9. The CDR3 consists of 16 residues. CDR3 protein: CATSTDSGRGFNEQFF. DNA for the CDR3: TGTGCCACCAGCACCGATAGCGGGAGGGGTTTTAATGAGCAGTTCTTC.

V is TRBV27 and J is TRBJ2-3; 10 positions agree with TRBD2. Unmatched junction bases numbered 8, after V lost 3 bases and J lost 5 bases. CDR1 and CDR2 (germline): MNHEY, SMNVEV (reference sequence). The CDR3 spans 16 residues. CDR3 sequence: CASSFQPSGSGDTQYF. CDR3 coding DNA: TGTGCCAGCAGTTTTCAACCTAGCGGGAGTGGAGATACGCAGTATTTT.

V usage is TRBV5-6 and J usage is TRBJ2-1, with no clear D. Trimming stripped 0 bases from V and 5 bases from J, with 6 bases between. Germline values: CDR1 SGHDT, CDR2 YYEEEE. CDR3 size: 13 residues. This CDR3 is CASSLEVDNEQFF. The CDR3 DNA follows: TGTGCCAGCAGCTTGGAGGTTGACAATGAGCAGTTCTTC.

This clone was seen only once. The genes are TRBV29-1 and TRBJ2-1, with 7 bases that match TRBD2. V trimming: 1 base; J trimming: 3 bases; junction bases outside the gene matches: 9. This CDR3 spans 16 amino acids. Per the germline V gene, CDR1 is SQVTM and CDR2 is ANQGSEA. CDR3 amino acids: CSVEGGLDAVYNEQFF. CDR3 coding DNA: TGCAGCGTTGAAGGCGGACTAGATGCCGTCTACAATGAGCAGTTCTTC.